Each of the 25 T cell receptor beta chains below was sequenced from the same sample in a study of regulatory T cells in long-lasting Graves disease. Time point denoted: persistent/refractory GD, antithyroid drugs over 5 years with positive TRAb. Following extraction of RNA from PBMCs, that RNA was used to make the TCR library. Arm-PCR of CDR3 regions and iRepertoire HTBI primers were the basis on which TCR beta libraries were built. Each CDR3 protein is one row after TCRdb ran MiXCR on the multiplex PCR reads. This sample has some 420,000 distinct CDR3 sequences, with 20% to 25% found just once. Specimen: peripheral blood mononuclear cells (PBMCs), collected when the disease was refractory, from a patient treated with antithyroid drugs. These receptor sequences come from a female donor with Graves disease.

Remarks on this clonotype: A single base separates this from a much larger clone, so it may be a read error. This rearrangement joins TRBV10-3 to TRBJ1-4; 10 nucleotides match TRBD1. This CDR3 comprises 15 residues. The V gene's germline CDR1 is ENHRY and CDR2 SYGVKD. The CDR3 DNA sequence: TGTGCCATCAGCTCGGGACAGGGGAAGAGTGAAAAACTGGTTTTT. Translation gives CAISSGQGKSEKLVF.

V and J are TRBV5-1 and TRBJ2-5; 8 bases line up with TRBD1. J gave up 5 bases and V 5 bases, and 5 bases lay outside the gene matches. CDR3 length: 13 residues. Looked up from germline, CDR1 is SGHRS and CDR2 is YFSETQ. For the CDR3, the DNA is TGCGCCAGCAGGTGGGGACAGGAGGAGACCCAGTACTTC. It encodes CASRWGQEETQYF. The variable domain in full, with the rest retrieved from reference TRBV5-1 and TRBJ2-5, is KAGVTQTPRYLIKTRGQQVTLSCSPISGHRSVSWYQQTPGQGLQFLFEYFSETQRNKGNFPGRFSGRQFSNSRSEMNVSTLELGDSALYLCASRWGQEETQYFGPGTRLLVL.

The sample holds a few counts of this clonotype. The rearrangement uses TRBV10-3 and TRBJ2-5; D is possibly TRBD2 (6 bases). The CDR3 loop spans 13 amino acids. The V and J ends lost 6 bases and 2 bases respectively, with 10 bases between them. The germline V gene encodes CDR1 ENHRY and CDR2 SYGVKD. The CDR3 loop is CAISSGLQETQYF. The DNA for the CDR3 is TGTGCCATCAGCAGCGGACTACAAGAGACCCAGTACTTC.

This clonotype has a count of ten or more. This rearrangement joins TRBV11-2 to TRBJ2-2; D is uncertain. Trimming removed 1 base at V and 6 bases at J, with 15 bases between. This CDR3 is built from 16 residues. CDR1 is SGHAT and CDR2 is FQNNGV in the germline V gene. CDR3 region: CASSLAVGGLAGELFF. The CDR3 DNA reads as TGTGCCAGCAGCTTAGCGGTTGGCGGCCTCGCCGGGGAGCTGTTTTTT.

This clonotype was counted many times. J is TRBJ1-2 and V is TRBV24-1; D perhaps matches TRBD1 (5 bases). CDR1 and CDR2 (germline): KGHDR, SFDVKD. The V end was cut by 3 bases, the J end by 8 bases, with 27 bases between. The CDR3 contains 18 residues. CDR3 DNA: TGTGCCACCAGTGATCCCACACTCCCCGGGACCACAGCTGGGGGCTACACCTTC. It codes for CATSDPTLPGTTAGGYTF.

This chain connects TRBV29-1 to TRBJ2-3; TRBD1 is a possible D gene (5 bases). Deletions cut 3 bases from V and 3 bases from J, with 10 bases between. Germline assignment: CDR1 SQVTM and CDR2 ANQGSEA. CDR3 length: 13 residues. The CDR3 bases are TGCAGCGTTGATCCCAGGGAAACAGATACGCAGTATTTT. Amino acids: CSVDPRETDTQYF.

This clonotype showed up just a few times. The chain carries TRBV19 and TRBJ1-1, with D possibly being TRBD1 (5 bases). The V gene lost 6 bases and the J gene lost 10 bases, with 15 bases spanning the gap. This CDR3 region has 12 residues. Germline V gene sequence: CDR1 LNHDA, CDR2 SQIVND (reference sequence). CDR3 sequence reads: CASSTPPGRAFF. The CDR3 bases are TGTGCCAGTAGCACCCCTCCGGGGCGAGCTTTCTTT.

CDR3 coding DNA: TGCAGCGTTGAAGACAACGGGTCGACGAACACTGAAGCTTTCTTT. The encoded protein is CSVEDNGSTNTEAFF. The chain uses TRBV29-1 and TRBJ1-1; D not resolved. Germline CDR1 SQVTM, CDR2 ANQGSEA. CDR3 size: 15 residues. The V gene lost 0 bases and the J gene lost 1 base, with 12 bases spanning the gap.

This clonotype was counted at least ten times. The chain employs TRBV2 and TRBJ2-7; tentatively, D is TRBD1 (5 bases). The CDR3 contains 14 residues. V lost 1 base to trimming and J lost 7 bases, with 14 bases between them. Germline CDR1 and CDR2: SNHLY and FYNNEI. For the CDR3, the DNA is TGTGCCAGCAGTGAAGTGGCAGGGCTGGGTGAGCAGTACTTC. Amino acids: CASSEVAGLGEQYF. Looking up the rest from reference TRBV2 and TRBJ2-7 gives the full variable domain: EPEVTQTPSHQVTQMGQEVILRCVPISNHLYFYWYRQILGQKVEFLVSFYNNEISEKSEIFDDQFSVERPDGSNFTLKIRSTKLEDSAMYFCASSEVAGLGEQYFGPGTRLTVT.

The chain has TRBV27 and TRBJ2-7; D is undetermined. Germline assignment: CDR1 MNHEY and CDR2 SMNVEV (reference sequence). The V end lost 4 bases, the J end lost 6 bases, and 13 bases lay between the germline ends. The CDR3 is 13 amino acids. Here the CDR3 DNA reads TGTGCCAGCAGTTCTCTACGGTGGGGCGAGCAGTACTTC. This encodes CASSSLRWGEQYF.

The chain joins TRBV2 to TRBJ2-2; no reliable D call. The V gene lost 3 bases and the J gene lost 5 bases, with 7 bases spanning the gap. The germline V gene has CDR1 SNHLY and CDR2 FYNNEI. The CDR3 totals 13 residues. CDR3 nucleotide sequence: TGTGCCAGCAGTGAGGACGCAACCGGGGAGCTGTTTTTT. Translated, it gives CASSEDATGELFF.

This clonotype was detected a few times. The gene calls are TRBV19 and TRBJ1-1, with no clear D. Germline loops: CDR1 LNHDA, CDR2 SQIVND (reference sequence). V lost 5 bases, J lost 4 bases, and 20 bases lay in between. This CDR3 region has 16 residues. Here the CDR3 reads CASSPALESGSTEAFF. CDR3 nucleotide sequence: TGTGCCAGTAGTCCAGCCTTAGAGAGCGGGTCCACTGAAGCTTTCTTT.

V usage is TRBV11-3 and J usage is TRBJ2-7; D remains ambiguous. V gave up 4 bases and J gave up 5 bases, with 12 bases separating them. In germline, CDR1 is SGHNT, CDR2 YENEEA. The CDR3 extends over 13 amino acids. The CDR3 region is CASSSPSDHEQYF. The CDR3 DNA sequence: TGTGCCAGCAGCTCACCAAGCGACCACGAGCAGTACTTC.

This chain uses TRBV5-1 with TRBJ2-1, with 9 positions matching TRBD2. V shed 1 base, J shed 6 bases, and the junction held 14 bases outside the gene matches. This CDR3 spans 18 amino acids. Per the germline V gene, CDR1 is SGHRS and CDR2 is YFSETQ. This chain's CDR3 is CASSLLGLAGSGSNEQFF. In DNA, the CDR3 is TGCGCCAGCAGCTTGCTCGGGCTAGCGGGATCAGGGAGCAATGAGCAGTTCTTC.

A word on this clonotype: Being one base from a much bigger clone, this may be a read error. The chain has TRBV28 and TRBJ1-4; no clear D gene. The CDR3 length is 13 residues. The V gene's germline CDR1 is MDHEN and CDR2 SYDVKM. DNA of the CDR3: TGTGCCAGCAGTTCTAGGGAAGGTGAAGAACTGTTTTTT. It yields the protein CASSSREGEELFF.

This clonotype was seen ten or more times. This sequence joins TRBV28 and TRBJ1-6; no definite D call. The germline gives CDR1 MDHEN, CDR2 SYDVKM. This CDR3 comprises 16 residues. Trimming took 2 bases from V and 2 from J, leaving 10 bases between them. The DNA for the CDR3 is TGTGCCAGCAGTTTAACAACAGTTGCCTATAATTCACCCCTCCACTTT. Amino acid sequence: CASSLTTVAYNSPLHF.

The genes are TRBV7-2 and TRBJ2-5, with a tentative D call TRBD2 (5 bases). The germline V and J ends were trimmed by 5 bases and 9 bases, with 22 bases remaining between them. CDR1 and CDR2 (germline): SGHTA, FQGNSA. The CDR3 runs to 15 residues. The CDR3 DNA follows: TGTGCCAGCAGCCCACGGGCGGACGGCCTGGGAGCCCAGTACTTC. Translated: CASSPRADGLGAQYF.

The chain recombines TRBV3-1 with TRBJ1-3, with 9 bases that match TRBD1. The CDR3 runs to 16 residues. With 3 bases clipped from V and 0 bases from J, the junction kept 3 bases outside the gene matches. Germline CDR1 reads LGHDT; CDR2 reads YNNKEL (reference sequence). CDR3 in amino acids: CASSHPGQGSGNTIYF. CDR3 nucleotides: TGTGCCAGCAGCCACCCGGGACAGGGCTCTGGAAACACCATATATTTT.

The CDR3 loop is CASSQWSGTGSYEQYF. DNA for the CDR3: TGTGCCAGCAGCCAATGGTCCGGGACAGGGTCCTACGAGCAGTACTTC. The rearrangement uses TRBV3-1 and TRBJ2-7; TRBD1 aligns across 9 bases. CDR1 and CDR2 (germline): LGHDT, YNNKEL (reference sequence). This CDR3 has 16 amino acids. The V gene end was trimmed by 2 bases and the J gene end by 1 base; junction bases not matched to a gene: 6.

A few counts support this clonotype. V is TRBV12-3 or TRBV12-4 and J is TRBJ2-4; 9 bases are a match to TRBD1. The CDR3 has 15 residues. J was trimmed by 1 base and V by 5 bases; bases with no gene match: 3. The CDR3 sequence is CASSRQGVAKNIQYF. The CDR3 DNA sequence: TGTGCCAGCAGTCGACAGGGGGTGGCCAAAAACATTCAGTACTTC.

Remarks on this clonotype: Possible read error: a much larger clone is one base away. DNA of the CDR3: TGTGCCAGCAGTGTTACCGGGACTACTACGACCCAGTACTTC. Its translation: CASSVTGTTTTQYF. The chain has TRBV2 and TRBJ2-5; 7 bases are a match to TRBD2. With 4 bases clipped from V and 7 bases from J, the junction kept 9 bases outside the gene matches. CDR3 size: 14 residues. Germline V gene sequence: CDR1 SNHLY, CDR2 FYNNEI.

This clonotype was seen many times. The chain carries TRBV27 and TRBJ1-2, with 9 bases that match TRBD1. Trimming took 0 bases from V and 7 from J; bases not matched to a gene: 6. The CDR3 contains 15 residues. Germline CDR1 reads MNHEY; CDR2 reads SMNVEV (reference sequence). The CDR3 loop reads CASSLSIGTGFGYTF. The CDR3 DNA reads as TGTGCCAGCAGTTTATCGATTGGGACAGGGTTTGGCTACACCTTC.

This clonotype was picked up many times. The CDR3 DNA sequence: TGTGCCAGCAGTATACTGACACTTCAATCCTTATTCGGGGAGACCCAGTACTTC. Amino acid sequence: CASSILTLQSLFGETQYF. This chain connects TRBV28 to TRBJ2-5; D unresolved. The germline V gene encodes CDR1 MDHEN and CDR2 SYDVKM. Trimming took 5 bases from V and 5 from J, leaving 27 bases between them. The CDR3 has 18 amino acids.

V gene TRBV20-1 combines with J gene TRBJ2-7; unclear D gene. Germline-derived CDR1 and CDR2 are DFQATT and SNEGSKA (reference sequence). Trimming removed 6 bases at V and 3 bases at J, with 9 bases between. There are 11 residues in the CDR3. In DNA form, the CDR3 reads TGCAGTGCCAGGATTCACTACGAGCAGTACTTC. This translates into CSARIHYEQYF.

This clonotype was seen many times. The genes are TRBV6-5 and TRBJ1-2; TRBD1 is a possible D gene (6 bases). V was pared by 2 bases and J by 4 bases, with 11 bases between. Germline V gene lookup returns CDR1 MNHEY and CDR2 SVGAGI. This CDR3 comprises 14 residues. The DNA of the CDR3 is TGTGCCAGCAGTTACCGCACAGGGCGCTATGGCTACACCTTC. Protein sequence: CASSYRTGRYGYTF.